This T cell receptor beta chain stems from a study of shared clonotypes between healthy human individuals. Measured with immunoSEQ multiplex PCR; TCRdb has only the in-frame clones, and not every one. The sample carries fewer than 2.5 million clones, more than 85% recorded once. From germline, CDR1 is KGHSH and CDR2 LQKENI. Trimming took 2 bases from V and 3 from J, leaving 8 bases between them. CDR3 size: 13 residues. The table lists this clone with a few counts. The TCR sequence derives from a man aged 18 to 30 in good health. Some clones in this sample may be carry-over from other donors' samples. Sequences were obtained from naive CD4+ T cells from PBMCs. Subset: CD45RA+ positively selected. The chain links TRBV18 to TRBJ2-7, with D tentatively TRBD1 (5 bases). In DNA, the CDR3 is TGTGCCAGCTCACCAGTGGGGCACTACGAGCAGTACTTC. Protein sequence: CASSPVGHYEQYF.